This T cell receptor beta chain emerged from a study of regulatory T cells in long-lasting Graves disease. Study-level points and caveats: Persistent Graves' patients possessed reduced TCR diversity relative to recently diagnosed ones.

Investigators prepared the TCR beta libraries by applying iRepertoire HTBI primers and Arm-PCR of CDR3 regions. One entry per CDR3 protein, called by TCRdb with MiXCR from the multiplex PCR reads. This sample has about 300,000 distinct CDR3 sequences, with 15% to 20% found just once. Time point here: newly diagnosed GD, antithyroid drugs for less than 3 months. There was RNA extracted from PBMCs, and the TCR library was made from it. This clonotype has at least ten counts. What it binds is unknown. The CDR3 consists of 11 residues. The V gene lost 8 bases and the J gene lost 2 bases, with 7 bases spanning the gap.

The genes are TRBV12-3 or TRBV12-4 and TRBJ2-7, with D maybe TRBD1 (5 bases). The receptor was isolated from a female donor with Graves disease. Sample: peripheral blood mononuclear cells (PBMCs), taken at new diagnosis, from a patient treated with antithyroid drugs. The CDR3 region has the DNA TGTGCCAGCTCAGGGCCCTACGAGCAGTACTTC. Its protein product is CASSGPYEQYF.